This record covers a single T cell receptor (beta chain). The specificity of this receptor is unknown. This sample stems from a study of monozygotic twins with inflammatory bowel disease (dated by TCRdb to about 2019). About the investigation overall: In total, about 30 monozygotic twin pairs made up the full study: 19 Danish pairs, all IBD-discordant, plus nine German pairs, of which four were IBD-concordant and five were IBD-discordant. Each individual had, on average, about 151 000 unique TCRalpha sequences and 181 000 unique TCRbeta sequences available for analysis. Disease-associated traits were sought mainly through comparisons between IBD patients and their genetically identical healthy co-twins within discordant pairs. Here is what the overall study found, with its caveats: IBD patients had lower TCRbeta repertoire diversity, measured by the inverse Simpson index, than their healthy co-twins. Repertoire similarity did not differ between concordant and discordant twins, possibly due to limited statistical power. Differing immunosuppressive treatments among patients may have added background noise and inter-individual variability to the repertoires. No single strong signal or clonotype linked to IBD turned up in the results, so the idea that one exists was not supported. Compared with healthy twins, IBD patients shared fewer clonotypes with other individuals, and the difference was most pronounced in patients with signs of disease activity. Different T cell subtypes could not be distinguished in the analysis.

The CDR3 goes from the cysteine to the phenylalanine over 18 residues. No DNA accompanies this entry. From the germline V gene (reference sequence), CDR1 is SGHAT and CDR2 is FQDESV. Preparation of the library involved 5' RACE. Preparation of each TCR library used around 3,500 ng of total RNA. For each sample, cDNA was synthesized in eight separate reactions using SMARTScribe reverse transcriptase. During cDNA synthesis, template switching introduced unique molecular identifiers that contained a 6-nucleotide sample barcode. Two nested PCRs of approximately 16 and 10 cycles amplified the TCRalpha and TCRbeta cDNA, and bead purification followed each PCR. Before amplification, the cDNA was treated with uracil DNA-glycosylase and purified using the QIAquick PCR purification kit. The second PCR added Illumina TruSeq-compatible adapters along with sample-specific barcodes. TapeStation and Qubit were used to check library quality and concentration, and roughly 4.6 ng of each library was pooled. Sequencing of the pooled libraries was done on an Illumina HiSeq2500 single-index Rapid Run using custom sequencing primers and 2 x 100 bp reads. Per the original workflow: UMI-based consensus assembly with MiGEC version 1.2.6 was used to correct PCR and sequencing errors. MiXCR version 2.1.1 was used for V(D)J alignment, clonotype assembly and CDR3 extraction. Gene usage, clonotype sharing and MAIT/NKT TCR abundance were normalised by analysing the top 1000, 10 000 and 20 000 clonotypes per sample. Diversity was computed as the inverse Simpson index with the vegan R package after downsampling to 27 000 UMIs. Paired Mann-Whitney U tests were applied to discordant twin pairs, and Benjamini-Hochberg correction was used for multiple testing. TCRdb reprocessed the raw reads; every CDR3 protein sequence is a single record, and DNA is not supplied. The authors' filters were not applied to this entry. The table for this sample shows roughly 200,000 distinct CDR3 sequences. The leading ten clones occupy 6% to 9% of the sample.

From each donor, a roughly 2.7 ml peripheral blood sample was collected into PAXgene tubes and stored at -80 degrees C. Without T cell sorting, total RNA was isolated from whole blood using the PAXgene blood miRNA kit on an automated QIAcube. Peripheral blood from monozygotic twin pairs concordant or discordant for inflammatory bowel disease was subjected to deep TCRalpha and TCRbeta repertoire profiling with unique molecular barcoding. Smoking habits were recorded for all twin pairs, and each individual was classified as a current, former or never smoker. This receptor was obtained from a human donor with ulcerative colitis or Crohn's disease, or a healthy co-twin of an affected twin (not recorded which). The chain is made from TRBV11-1 and TRBJ2-2; the D call of TRBD2 rests on TCRdb alone, since no DNA is present to check it. Sequenced sample: blood. The CDR3 amino acid sequence is: CASSPSPWTSGGTGELFF.